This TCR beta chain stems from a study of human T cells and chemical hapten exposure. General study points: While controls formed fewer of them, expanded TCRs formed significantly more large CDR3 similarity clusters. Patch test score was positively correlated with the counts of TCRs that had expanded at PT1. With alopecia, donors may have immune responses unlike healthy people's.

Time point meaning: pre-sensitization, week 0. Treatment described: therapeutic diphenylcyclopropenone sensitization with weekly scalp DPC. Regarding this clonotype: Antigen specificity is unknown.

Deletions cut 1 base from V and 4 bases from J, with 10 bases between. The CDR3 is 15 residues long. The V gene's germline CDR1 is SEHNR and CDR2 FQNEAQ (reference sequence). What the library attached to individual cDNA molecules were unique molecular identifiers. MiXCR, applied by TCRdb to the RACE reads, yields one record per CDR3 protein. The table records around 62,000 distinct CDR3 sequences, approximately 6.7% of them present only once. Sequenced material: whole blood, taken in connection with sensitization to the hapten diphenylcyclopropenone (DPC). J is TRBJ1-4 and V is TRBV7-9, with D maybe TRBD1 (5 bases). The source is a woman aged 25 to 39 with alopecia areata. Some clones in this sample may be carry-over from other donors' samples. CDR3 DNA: TGTGCCAGCAGCTTAGACTCAGGGTATAATGAAAAACTGTTTTTT. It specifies CASSLDSGYNEKLFF.